Sequencing of this T cell receptor beta chain was carried out in a study of blood T cell repertoires in COVID-19. Membership in each cohort depended on participant-reported clinical history. Assay: immunoSEQ multiplex PCR; the TCRdb copy retains only in-frame clones and omits some. The table has approximately 300,000 clones, almost 90% seen once. This CDR3 has 15 residues. Per the germline V gene, CDR1 is SGDLS and CDR2 is YYNGEE. V lost 3 bases and J 3 bases, leaving 15 bases between the germline ends. Material for sequencing was PBMCs or T cells enriched from blood (not recorded which). The TCR sequence derives from a young woman with acute COVID-19. V gene TRBV9 combines with J gene TRBJ1-1, with TRBD1 as a possible D gene (6 bases). Here the CDR3 reads CASSGTYSGDTEAFF. The DNA of the CDR3 is TGTGCCAGCAGCGGTACCTACTCAGGGGACACTGAAGCTTTCTTT. The full variable domain, with the rest looked up from reference TRBV9 and TRBJ1-1, is DSGVTQTPKHLITATGQRVTLRCSPRSGDLSVYWYQQSLDQGLQFLIQYYNGEERAKGNILERFSAQQFPDLHSELNLSSLELGDSALYFCASSGTYSGDTEAFFGQGTRLTVV.